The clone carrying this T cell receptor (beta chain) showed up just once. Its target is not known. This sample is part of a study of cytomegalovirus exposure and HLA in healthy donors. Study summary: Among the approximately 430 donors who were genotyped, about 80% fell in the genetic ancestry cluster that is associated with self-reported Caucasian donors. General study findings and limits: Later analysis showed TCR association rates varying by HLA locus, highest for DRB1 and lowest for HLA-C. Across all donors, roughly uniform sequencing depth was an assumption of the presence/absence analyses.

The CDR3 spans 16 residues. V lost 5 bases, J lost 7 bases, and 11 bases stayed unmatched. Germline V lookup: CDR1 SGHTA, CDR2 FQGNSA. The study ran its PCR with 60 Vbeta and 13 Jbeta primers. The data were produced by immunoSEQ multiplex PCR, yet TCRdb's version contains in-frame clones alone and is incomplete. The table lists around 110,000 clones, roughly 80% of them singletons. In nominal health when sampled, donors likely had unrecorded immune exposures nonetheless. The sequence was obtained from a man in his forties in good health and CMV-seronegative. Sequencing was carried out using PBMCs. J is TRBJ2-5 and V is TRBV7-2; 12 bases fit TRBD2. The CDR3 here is CASSPGLAGRSGTQYF. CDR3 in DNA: TGTGCCAGCAGCCCCGGACTAGCGGGGCGCTCAGGGACCCAGTACTTC.